This TCR beta chain was captured in a study of regulatory T cells in long-lasting Graves disease. Indicated time point: newly diagnosed GD, antithyroid drugs for less than 3 months. Extracted PBMC RNA gave rise to the TCR library. HTBI primers from iRepertoire and Arm-PCR of CDR3 regions yielded the TCR beta libraries. From the multiplex PCR reads, TCRdb called clonotypes with MiXCR, one entry per CDR3 protein. Here the sample spans 350,000 to 550,000 distinct CDR3 sequences, roughly 15% being singletons. The V end was cut by 0 bases, the J end by 6 bases, with 7 bases between. The germline gives CDR1 SGDLS, CDR2 YYNGEE. CDR3 size: 13 residues. This clonotype turned up a few times. These data were also filed under a second study, of T cells in Graves' hyperthyroidism and ophthalmopathy.

This material consisted of peripheral blood mononuclear cells (PBMCs), taken at new diagnosis, from a patient treated with antithyroid drugs. The receptor was derived from a woman aged 45-60 years with Graves disease. V and J are TRBV9 and TRBJ1-5, with D tentatively TRBD1 (5 bases). The CDR3 DNA reads as TGTGCCAGCAGCGTAGGGGGGATTCAGCCCCAGCATTTT. It yields the protein CASSVGGIQPQHF.